The 21 T cell receptor beta chains given below trace back to one sample, sequenced in a study of blood T cell repertoires in COVID-19. The table came from immunoSEQ multiplex PCR; TCRdb's copy has only in-frame clones and leaves some out. The top ten clones hold roughly 5.1% of a sample with approximately 350,000 clones, around four fifths of them seen once. Sequencing was done on a sample of PBMCs or T cells enriched from blood (not recorded which). The receptors here all came from a woman in her forties or fifties who had recovered from COVID-19.

The rearrangement uses TRBV5-1 and TRBJ2-7; D perhaps matches TRBD1 (7 bases). This CDR3 has 14 amino acids. Germline V gives CDR1 SGHRS, CDR2 YFSETQ. With 9 bases removed from V and 6 bases from J, the gap between germline ends came to 22 bases. The CDR3, as DNA: TGCGCCACCTCGTACGACCCAGGGGGAGGCGAGCAGTACTTC. This gives the protein CATSYDPGGGEQYF.

The rearrangement links TRBV7-9 to TRBJ1-5, with D possibly being TRBD1 (5 bases). The ends were cut back, 1 base at V and 7 bases at J, with 17 bases in the middle. The CDR3 consists of 16 residues. Germline CDR1 SEHNR, CDR2 FQNEAQ (reference sequence). CDR3 in DNA: TGTGCCAGCAGCTTAGTGTCCGGGGGTCCTAACCAGCCCCAGCATTTT. Translated: CASSLVSGGPNQPQHF.

This rearrangement joins TRBV5-4 to TRBJ2-2, with D possibly being TRBD2 (5 bases). The CDR3 runs 15 residues. The germline V gene has CDR1 SGHNT and CDR2 YYREEE (reference sequence). V lost 1 base, J lost 3 bases, and 10 bases lay in between. Here the CDR3 DNA reads TGTGCCAGCAGCTTGAGGCTAGCAGACACCGGGGAGCTGTTTTTT. It translates to CASSLRLADTGELFF.

The V and J genes are TRBV5-1 and TRBJ1-2; no definite D call. The CDR3 spans 13 residues. V lost 2 bases, J lost 4 bases, and 9 bases lay in between. The V gene's germline CDR1 is SGHRS and CDR2 YFSETQ. In nucleotides, the CDR3 is TGCGCCAGCAGCTTTCCGGGAACCTATGGCTACACCTTC. Its protein product is CASSFPGTYGYTF.

The chain links TRBV5-6 to TRBJ1-6, with TRBD1 matching 7 bases. The CDR3 consists of 14 residues. J gave up 7 bases and V 4 bases, and 5 bases lay outside the gene matches. The germline V gene encodes CDR1 SGHDT and CDR2 YYEEEE. Here the CDR3 reads CASSLGTVNSPLHF. The CDR3 DNA reads TGTGCCAGCAGCCTAGGGACAGTAAATTCACCCCTCCACTTT.

V gene TRBV19 combines with J gene TRBJ1-2, with 11 positions matching TRBD1. In germline, CDR1 is LNHDA, CDR2 SQIVND (reference sequence). The trim removed 7 bases at V and 7 bases at J, leaving 14 bases unmatched. The CDR3 consists of 16 residues. The CDR3 sequence: CASNPGQGAVMFGYTF. Here the CDR3 DNA reads TGTGCCAGTAACCCCGGACAGGGGGCAGTGATGTTTGGCTACACCTTC.

This clone was picked up a small number of times. This rearrangement joins TRBV11-3 to TRBJ2-1; D is perhaps TRBD1 (5 bases). The CDR3 spans 15 residues. Trimming left V 2 bases short and J 3 bases short, with 11 bases between. Germline CDR1 and CDR2: SGHNT and YENEEA. The CDR3 DNA reads TGTGCCAGCAGCTTAACAGGACAACTCTACAATGAGCAGTTCTTC. Translated, it gives CASSLTGQLYNEQFF.

This clone has a handful of counts. The chain links TRBV19 to TRBJ1-2; TRBD1 agrees at 8 bases. CDR1 and CDR2 (germline): LNHDA, SQIVND (reference sequence). V shed 5 bases, J shed 8 bases, and the junction held 10 bases outside the gene matches. The CDR3 extends over 14 amino acids. CDR3 protein: CASSSDRVWVGYTF. The CDR3 DNA reads TGTGCCAGTAGTTCGGACAGGGTATGGGTCGGCTACACCTTC.

The chain is built from TRBV5-8 and TRBJ1-2; D perhaps matches TRBD1 (6 bases). V was shortened by 1 base and J by 4 bases, with 14 bases between the two germline ends. Germline V gene sequence: CDR1 SGHTS, CDR2 YDEGEE. The CDR3 is 15 amino acids. This CDR3 reads CASSLTGTYVYGYTF. In DNA, the CDR3 is TGTGCCAGCAGCTTGACCGGGACATATGTCTATGGCTACACCTTC.

This chain links TRBV6-4 with TRBJ2-2; 9 nucleotides line up with TRBD2. CDR1 is MRHNA and CDR2 is SNTAGT in the germline V gene. The V gene end was trimmed by 4 bases and the J gene end by 4 bases; junction bases not matched to a gene: 4. This CDR3 is 15 amino acids long. The CDR3, as DNA: TGTGCCAGCAGTGTTGAAGCGGGAGGCACCGGGGAGCTGTTTTTT. This codes for CASSVEAGGTGELFF.

This rearrangement joins TRBV5-6 to TRBJ2-1, with 7 bases identical to TRBD2. Germline assignment: CDR1 SGHDT and CDR2 YYEEEE. V shed 3 bases and J 4 bases; nucleotides not matched to a gene: 7. The CDR3 runs 15 residues. CDR3 sequence (DNA): TGTGCCAGCAGCTCTTTAGCGGGCTTGTACAATGAGCAGTTCTTC. Protein product: CASSSLAGLYNEQFF.

The sample holds a few counts of this clone. This sample includes further DNA sequences coding for the same CDR3. This chain joins TRBV2 and TRBJ1-5; D might be TRBD1 (6 bases). CDR3 size: 14 residues. Trimming took 2 bases from V and 6 from J, leaving 11 bases between them. In germline, CDR1 is SNHLY, CDR2 FYNNEI. The CDR3 nucleotides are TGTGCCAGCAGTGAAAGAGGGGGGGCTCAGCCCCAGCATTTT. This encodes CASSERGGAQPQHF.

The chain uses TRBV10-3 and TRBJ2-7; possible D gene TRBD1, 5 bases. Trimming shortened V by 7 bases and J by 5 bases, and 15 bases separated the two germline ends. CDR1 is ENHRY and CDR2 is SYGVKD in the germline V gene. CDR3 size: 13 residues. The CDR3 DNA is TGTGCCATCACGAGTCAGGGAACCCACGAGCAGTACTTC. Amino acids: CAITSQGTHEQYF.

The rearrangement joins TRBV29-1 to TRBJ1-3, with D hard to call. There are 13 residues in the CDR3. CDR1 is SQVTM and CDR2 is ANQGSEA in the germline V gene. Trimming left V 4 bases short and J 1 base short, with 8 bases between. The CDR3 spells CSVAERSGNTIYF. The CDR3 DNA is TGCAGCGTTGCAGAGAGGTCTGGAAACACCATATATTTT.

This clone was picked up one time. For the CDR3, the DNA is TGTGCCAGCAGCTTAGGGTCACTCTCGGGGGAAAAACTGTTTTTT. It is translated as CASSLGSLSGEKLFF. This chain connects TRBV11-3 to TRBJ1-4, with D unclear. Germline V lookup: CDR1 SGHNT, CDR2 YENEEA. Trimming removed 1 base from V and 8 bases from J, with 14 bases in between. The CDR3 consists of 15 residues.

The table lists this clone with a count of one. The V and J genes are TRBV2 and TRBJ1-1, with 7 bases matching TRBD1. This CDR3 is 11 amino acids long. V gave up 11 bases and J gave up 0 bases; unmatched junction bases: 0. Germline V lookup: CDR1 SNHLY, CDR2 FYNNEI. The CDR3 region has the DNA TGTGCCGGACAGGTGAACACTGAAGCTTTCTTT. The encoded protein is CAGQVNTEAFF.

The chain couples TRBV30 to TRBJ1-4; D remains ambiguous. Germline V gene data show CDR1 as GTSNPN and CDR2 as SVGIG (reference sequence). Trimming removed 0 bases at V and 8 bases at J, with 10 bases between. The length of the CDR3 is 13 residues. The CDR3 DNA reads as TGTGCCTGGAGTGTTCCGGACTTCGAAAAACTGTTTTTT. This sequence encodes CAWSVPDFEKLFF. The full variable domain, with the rest looked up from reference TRBV30 and TRBJ1-4, is SQTIHQWPATLVQPVGSPLSLECTVEGTSNPNLYWYRQAAGRGLQLLFYSVGIGQISSEVPQNLSASRPQDRQFILSSKKLLLSDSGFYLCAWSVPDFEKLFFGSGTQLSVL.

The V call is TRBV7-8, the J call TRBJ2-7; tentatively, D is TRBD2 (5 bases). Trimming cost V 5 bases and J 6 bases, with 14 bases left between them. The germline V gene has CDR1 SGHVS and CDR2 FQNEAQ. The CDR3 has 13 residues. The CDR3 here is CASSPTRAGEQYF. The DNA for the CDR3 is TGTGCCAGCAGCCCTACTAGAGCCGGCGAGCAGTACTTC.

A word on this clone: Other DNA variants within this sample encode the same CDR3. The gene calls are TRBV29-1 and TRBJ2-7; perhaps TRBD1 as D (6 bases). The CDR3 extends over 14 amino acids. Trimming pared 1 base from V and 2 bases from J, leaving 12 bases between. The V gene's germline CDR1 is SQVTM and CDR2 ANQGSEA. The CDR3 here is CSVEGRGRPYEQYF. CDR3 nucleotide sequence: TGCAGCGTTGAAGGCAGGGGACGGCCCTACGAGCAGTACTTC.

The genes are TRBV30 and TRBJ1-1; D possibly corresponds to TRBD1 (5 bases). Trimming removed 2 bases at V and 1 base at J, with 11 bases between. This CDR3 is built from 14 residues. Per the germline V gene, CDR1 is GTSNPN and CDR2 is SVGIG (reference sequence). The CDR3 bases are TGTGCCTGGAGTTCGGGCGGGGGGAACACTGAAGCTTTCTTT. It codes for CAWSSGGGNTEAFF.

DNA for the CDR3: TGTGCCAGCAGAGGCAGACAGTGGAACACTGAAGCTTTCTTT. Its protein is CASRGRQWNTEAFF. V is TRBV25-1 and J is TRBJ1-1, with D possibly TRBD1 on 5 matching bases. There are 14 residues in the CDR3. Germline-derived CDR1 and CDR2 are MGHDK and SYGVNS. The V and J ends lost 6 bases and 1 base respectively, with 12 bases between them.